Shown below are 30 T cell receptor beta chains from a single sample sequenced in a study of CD8+CD57+ T cells in acquired aplastic anemia. Both TCR beta VDJ combination and CDR3 sequence profiling were carried out. Genomic DNA was the template for this profiling. Each CDR3 protein gets one entry after TCRdb re-called the reads with MiXCR. The table has 210,000 or so distinct CDR3 sequences, around 50% seen once. Before being chosen for sequencing, patients had shown CD8+CD57+ cell expansion by flow cytometry. Sequenced sample: sorted CD4+, CD8+, or CD8+CD57+ T cells (not recorded which) from PBMCs. The receptors were sampled from a human donor with aplastic anemia.

This clonotype occurred many times. The genes are TRBV9 and TRBJ2-1; D ambiguous. V lost 0 bases and J lost 0, with 1 base in between. In germline, CDR1 is SGDLS, CDR2 YYNGEE. CDR3 length: 13 amino acids. The CDR3 protein is CASSVGSYNEQFF. In DNA form, the CDR3 reads TGTGCCAGCAGCGTAGGCTCCTACAATGAGCAGTTCTTC.

The chain employs TRBV19 and TRBJ1-4, with TRBD1 matching over 7 bases. V lost 8 bases, J lost 12 bases, and 12 bases stayed unmatched. The CDR3 has 13 residues. Germline CDR1 is LNHDA and CDR2 is SQIVND (reference sequence). The CDR3 protein is CASSLYPGGELFF. The DNA for the CDR3 is TGTGCCAGTTCCCTATACCCAGGGGGAGAACTGTTTTTT.

There are many counts of this clonotype. The V call is TRBV25-1, the J call TRBJ2-1, with 7 bases matching TRBD2. The V segment lost 4 bases and the J segment 5 bases; nucleotides outside the gene matches: 5. This CDR3 has 14 amino acids. CDR1 is MGHDK and CDR2 is SYGVNS in the germline V gene. The CDR3 sequence is CASSGGGGDNEQFF. The CDR3, as DNA: TGTGCCAGCAGTGGGGGGGGTGGGGACAATGAGCAGTTCTTC.

DNA of the CDR3: TGTGCCAGCAGCCCAAGGACAGGGGGCGACTATGGCTACACCTTC. Translated: CASSPRTGGDYGYTF. V gene TRBV7-9 combines with J gene TRBJ1-2, with 11 bases fitting TRBD1. After removal of 5 bases from V and 3 bases from J, the junction contained 5 bases not matched to a gene. The germline CDR1 and CDR2 sequences are SEHNR and FQNEAQ (reference sequence). CDR3 length: 15 amino acids.

This clonotype was seen more than once but under ten times. This chain connects TRBV28 to TRBJ2-1; the D gene is possibly TRBD1 (5 bases). CDR3 length: 15 residues. Germline CDR1 and CDR2: MDHEN and SYDVKM. V lost 6 bases and J 4 bases, leaving 16 bases between the germline ends. CDR3 loop: CASSLASRGYNEQFF. CDR3 nucleotide sequence: TGTGCCAGCAGCTTAGCCTCTAGGGGTTACAATGAGCAGTTCTTC. The complete variable domain, with remaining parts taken from reference TRBV28 and TRBJ2-1, reads DVKVTQSSRYLVKRTGEKVFLECVQDMDHENMFWYRQDPGLGLRLIYFSYDVKMKEKGDIPEGYSVSREKKERFSLILESASTNQTSMYLCASSLASRGYNEQFFGPGTRLTVL.

As to this clonotype: This may come from a read error, since a much larger clone is one base off. It is likely a read error, because the conserved phenylalanine at the end of the CDR3 is missing. The rearrangement links TRBV6-1 to TRBJ2-7; D is ambiguous. Germline V gene sequence: CDR1 MNHNS, CDR2 SASEGT. Trimming pared 2 bases from V and 7 bases from J, leaving 9 bases between. This CDR3 contains 12 residues. CDR3 DNA: TGTGCCAGCAGTGAACCATGGGGAGAGCAGTACTCC. It yields the protein CASSEPWGEQYS.

Ten or more counts support this clonotype. The chain has TRBV7-8 and TRBJ1-3; D perhaps matches TRBD1 (6 bases). The CDR3 is 17 amino acids. Germline lookup yields CDR1 SGHVS and CDR2 FQNEAQ. Trimming took off 3 bases at V and 4 bases at J, with 19 bases between the two ends. This CDR3 is CASSLLTGRGSGNTIYF. The CDR3 DNA reads TGTGCCAGCAGCTTGTTAACGGGCAGGGGATCCGGAAACACCATATATTTT.

This clonotype has only a few counts. The chain recombines TRBV5-1 with TRBJ2-3, with 10 bases that match TRBD2. This CDR3 spans 15 amino acids. J gave up 6 bases and V 0 bases, and 4 bases lay outside the gene matches. The germline CDR1 and CDR2 sequences are SGHRS and YFSETQ. CDR3 coding DNA: TGCGCCAGCAGCTTGGCTGAGGGACTAGCGGATACGCAGTATTTT. Protein sequence: CASSLAEGLADTQYF. Looking up the rest from reference TRBV5-1 and TRBJ2-3 gives the full variable domain: KAGVTQTPRYLIKTRGQQVTLSCSPISGHRSVSWYQQTPGQGLQFLFEYFSETQRNKGNFPGRFSGRQFSNSRSEMNVSTLELGDSALYLCASSLAEGLADTQYFGPGTRLTVL.

The CDR3 DNA is TGTGCCAGCACCCAAACAGGGACAGATAATTCACCCCTCCACTTT. Its translation: CASTQTGTDNSPLHF. V is TRBV25-1 and J is TRBJ1-6, with 7 bases identical to TRBD1. Germline V lookup: CDR1 MGHDK, CDR2 SYGVNS. Trimming at V came to 7 bases and at J to 5 bases, leaving 8 bases not matched to a gene. The CDR3 loop spans 15 amino acids.

The V gene is TRBV2, the J gene TRBJ1-1, with D unresolved. Per the germline V gene, CDR1 is SNHLY and CDR2 is FYNNEI. The length of the CDR3 is 14 residues. Trimming left V 5 bases short and J 7 bases short, with 17 bases between. CDR3 in DNA: TGTGCCAGCAGTTTGTCCGGGGTCGGGAATGAAGCTTTCTTT. It encodes CASSLSGVGNEAFF.

This clonotype was recorded once. The rearrangement joins TRBV18 to TRBJ1-4; 7 bases match TRBD1. Losses at the gene ends were 3 bases for V and 1 base for J; bases not matched to a gene: 11. CDR1 is KGHSH and CDR2 is LQKENI in the germline V gene. This CDR3 has 18 amino acids. The CDR3 DNA is TGTGCCAGCTCACCCACCGCGGTGCAGGGGGTAACTAATGAAAAACTGTTTTTT. Its protein product is CASSPTAVQGVTNEKLFF.

This chain uses TRBV12-3 or TRBV12-4 with TRBJ2-7, with D possibly being TRBD1 (6 bases). Trimming removed 8 bases at V and 3 bases at J, with 11 bases between. CDR3 size: 12 residues. The CDR3 sequence is CASGQGYYEQYF. The CDR3 region has the DNA TGTGCCAGCGGCCAGGGGTACTACGAGCAGTACTTC.

Concerning this clonotype: No conserved phenylalanine or tryptophan ends this CDR3, so it is likely a read error. The DNA is omitted, as the CDR3 cannot be located on it reliably, and the CDR3 follows TCRdb's listing. The V gene is TRBV19, the J gene TRBJ1-1; TRBD1, the table's D call, lacks a check against the DNA. With termini counted, the CDR3 has 8 amino acids. CDR1 LNHDA and CDR2 SQIVND come from the germline V gene (reference sequence). The CDR3: CASSISGH.

This clonotype was counted ten times or more. The chain joins TRBV9 to TRBJ1-3, with no clear D. The V gene lost 1 base and the J gene lost 2 bases, with 7 bases spanning the gap. Germline V lookup: CDR1 SGDLS, CDR2 YYNGEE. The CDR3 sequence is 14 residues long. CDR3 coding DNA: TGTGCCAGCAGCGTAAGGACCGCTGGAAACACCATATATTTT. Protein: CASSVRTAGNTIYF.

This clonotype has at least ten counts. The chain employs TRBV20-1 and TRBJ1-2, with no clear D. The CDR3 is 11 amino acids. Germline V CDR1 and CDR2: DFQATT, SNEGSKA (reference sequence). The germline V and J ends were trimmed by 0 bases and 9 bases, with 8 bases remaining between them. The CDR3 is CSARDRSRYTF. In nucleotides, the CDR3 is TGCAGTGCTAGAGATCGCAGTCGCTACACCTTC.

This chain connects TRBV5-1 to TRBJ2-7, with D possibly TRBD2 on 6 matching bases. This CDR3 has 15 residues. CDR1 and CDR2 (germline): SGHRS, YFSETQ. Trimming removed 0 bases at V and 5 bases at J, with 15 bases between. For the CDR3, the DNA is TGCGCCAGCAGCTTGGCCCGGGGGAACCCCAACGAGCAGTACTTC. Translated, it gives CASSLARGNPNEQYF.

This clonotype has ten or more counts. The chain uses TRBV27 and TRBJ1-2, with TRBD1 matching 8 bases. The junction had 5 bases not matched to a gene; V was cut back by 2 bases and J by 6 bases. The germline CDR1 and CDR2 sequences are MNHEY and SMNVEV (reference sequence). This CDR3 contains 14 residues. CDR3 loop: CASSLQGQGNGYTF. The CDR3 DNA reads TGTGCCAGCAGTTTACAAGGACAGGGTAATGGCTACACCTTC.

This clonotype was counted many times. V gene TRBV5-1 combines with J gene TRBJ1-4; 8 bases map to TRBD1. Germline V gene lookup returns CDR1 SGHRS and CDR2 YFSETQ. This CDR3 spans 15 amino acids. Losses at the gene ends were 2 bases for V and 5 bases for J; bases not matched to a gene: 5. The CDR3 DNA sequence: TGCGCCAGCAGCTTTCAGGGGGCAAAGAATGAAAAACTGTTTTTT. Translated: CASSFQGAKNEKLFF. Drawing the rest from reference TRBV5-1 and TRBJ1-4, the complete variable domain is KAGVTQTPRYLIKTRGQQVTLSCSPISGHRSVSWYQQTPGQGLQFLFEYFSETQRNKGNFPGRFSGRQFSNSRSEMNVSTLELGDSALYLCASSFQGAKNEKLFFGSGTQLSVL.

This clonotype was seen at least ten times. The CDR3, as DNA: TGTGCCAGTAGTACCGGGGACAGGCTCTACAATGAGCAGTTCTTC. Residues: CASSTGDRLYNEQFF. The chain has TRBV19 and TRBJ2-1, with 8 nucleotides matching TRBD1. Trimming at V came to 4 bases and at J to 3 bases, leaving 5 bases not matched to a gene. The CDR3 is 15 amino acids. Germline lookup yields CDR1 LNHDA and CDR2 SQIVND (reference sequence).

This clonotype was counted at least ten times. V usage is TRBV30 and J usage is TRBJ2-7; 8 nucleotides agree with TRBD1. This CDR3 region has 11 residues. Germline CDR1 GTSNPN, CDR2 SVGIG (reference sequence). The CDR3 DNA reads as TGTGCTTCGGGACAGGTCTACGAGCAGTACTTC. It is translated as CASGQVYEQYF.

At least ten counts were recorded for this clonotype. The CDR3 is CASTLPELMKYNEQFF. The CDR3 nucleotides are TGTGCCAGCACCCTACCGGAACTTATGAAGTACAATGAGCAGTTCTTC. The chain has TRBV12-3 or TRBV12-4 and TRBJ2-1, with no clear D. The ends were cut back, 7 bases at V and 4 bases at J, with 20 bases in the middle. The CDR3 extends over 16 amino acids.

This clonotype was counted ten times or more. The chain employs TRBV5-6 and TRBJ1-2; D unresolved. V lost 4 bases and J 8 bases, leaving 15 bases between the germline ends. This CDR3 spans 13 amino acids. The V gene's germline CDR1 is SGHDT and CDR2 YYEEEE. CDR3 loop: CASSPTRSAGYTF. CDR3 sequence (DNA): TGTGCCAGCAGCCCGACGAGGTCCGCCGGCTACACCTTC.

This clonotype came up many times. The chain links TRBV20-1 to TRBJ1-1; unclear D gene. Germline values: CDR1 DFQATT, CDR2 SNEGSKA (reference sequence). V was cut by 2 bases and J by 0 bases, with 13 bases left in between. The CDR3 has 15 residues. The CDR3 here is CSARPKQWVNTEAFF. CDR3 sequence (DNA): TGCAGTGCTAGACCCAAACAGTGGGTGAACACTGAAGCTTTCTTT.

V and J are TRBV20-1 and TRBJ2-5; maybe TRBD1 (6 bases). The J call may not be correct, given that the DNA end is closer to TRBJ2-7. CDR3 length equals 12 residues. Germline values: CDR1 DFQATT, CDR2 SNEGSKA (reference sequence). The chain's CDR3 is CSATTGRREQYF. The CDR3 region has the DNA TGCAGTGCAACGACAGGTCGTCGCGAGCAGTACTTC.

This clonotype has ten or more counts. The chain combines TRBV9 with TRBJ2-3, with TRBD1 matching over 7 bases. Germline V CDR1 and CDR2: SGDLS, YYNGEE. The V gene end was trimmed by 0 bases and the J gene end by 2 bases; junction bases not matched to a gene: 3. CDR3 length: 15 residues. The DNA for the CDR3 is TGTGCCAGCAGCGTAGTGGGACAGATCACAGATACGCAGTATTTT. Protein product: CASSVVGQITDTQYF.

The chain has TRBV7-9 and TRBJ2-1; D is unclear. Germline CDR1 is SEHNR and CDR2 is FQNEAQ (reference sequence). Trimming took off 5 bases at V and 12 bases at J, with 20 bases between the two ends. This CDR3 has 14 amino acids. CDR3 nucleotide sequence: TGTGCCAGCAGCCAAGATGGGTCCTCCGAAGGGCAGTTCTTC. This codes for CASSQDGSSEGQFF.

The CDR3 region is CASRPDRGGDEKLFF. DNA for the CDR3: TGTGCCAGCAGGCCCGACAGGGGAGGGGATGAAAAACTGTTTTTT. This chain uses TRBV2 with TRBJ1-4; 8 bases are shared with TRBD1. Germline CDR1 and CDR2: SNHLY and FYNNEI. The CDR3 has 15 residues. After removal of 6 bases from V and 6 bases from J, the junction contained 9 bases not matched to a gene.

This clonotype has just a few counts. The chain joins TRBV29-1 to TRBJ2-3, with D uncertain. V lost 4 bases to trimming and J lost 6 bases, with 17 bases between them. Per germline, CDR1 SQVTM and CDR2 ANQGSEA. CDR3 length equals 14 residues. The CDR3 bases are TGCAGCGTTGTTGGTACCCCCAATACTGATACGCAGTATTTT. It is translated as CSVVGTPNTDTQYF.

This clonotype was seen at least ten times. This chain links TRBV5-1 with TRBJ2-3; 8 nucleotides match TRBD2. V dropped 4 bases and J dropped 2; count of bases not matched to a gene: 6. CDR3 length: 15 residues. From germline, CDR1 is SGHRS and CDR2 YFSETQ. CDR3 bases: TGCGCCAGCAGCCCGTCGCGGGGGGTCACAGATACGCAGTATTTT. Translated: CASSPSRGVTDTQYF.

There are a few counts of this clonotype. One base away lies a much larger clone, so this may be a sequencing read error. The rearrangement joins TRBV20-1 to TRBJ1-4; D is ambiguous. Trimming took off 0 bases at V and 7 bases at J, with 18 bases between the two ends. In germline, CDR1 is DFQATT, CDR2 SNEGSKA (reference sequence). This CDR3 spans 16 amino acids. This CDR3 reads CSARDIETRQGEKLFF. Here the CDR3 DNA reads TGCAGTGCTAGAGATATCGAGACAAGGCAAGGTGAAAAACTGTTTTTT.